A selection of T cell receptor beta chains follows, all from one sample in a study of graft-versus-host responses after intestinal transplantation. The protocol was immunoSEQ multiplex PCR, while the TCRdb copy is restricted to in-frame clones and leaves out a portion. The sample consists of 20,000 or so clones, about 89% of them appearing once. The specimen comprised bone marrow, sampled approximately 19 weeks after transplant. Every receptor here comes from a human patient who received an intestinal transplant, so some T cells may come from the graft donor. The CDR3 runs from the conserved cysteine through the conserved F or W. A D gene is named only where the DNA matches it firmly. Clone size, where shown, is once, few, many, or a class for clones that have expanded.

j_gene	len	d_gene	abundance	v_gene	CDR3nt	CDR3aa
TRBJ2-7	17	TRBD1	-	TRBV11-2	TGTGCCAGCAGCTTAGATGGCACAGGGGGCTTATCCTACGAGCAGTACTTC	CASSLDGTGGLSYEQYF
TRBJ1-5	14	-	-	TRBV5-5	TGTGCCAGCAGTTGGACAGATAGCAATCAGCCCCAGCATTTT	CASSWTDSNQPQHF
TRBJ2-3	19	TRBD2	-	TRBV9	TGTGCCAGCAGCGTAAACGGAATAGCGGGAGGCCGGCTGAGGGATACGCAGTATTTT	CASSVNGIAGGRLRDTQYF
TRBJ1-1	15	TRBD1	-	TRBV19	TGTGCCAGTAGTTGGTCATCAGGGGGCGAGACTGAAGCTTTCTTT	CASSWSSGGETEAFF
TRBJ1-1	16	TRBD1	-	TRBV5-1	TGCGCCAGCAGCTTGCAACCGGGACAGTCAGGGACTGAAGCTTTCTTT	CASSLQPGQSGTEAFF
TRBJ2-2	15	-	-	TRBV5-4	TGTGCCAGCAGCTTGGAGCGACAGAACACCGGGGAGCTGTTTTTT	CASSLERQNTGELFF
TRBJ1-3	16	-	-	TRBV28	TGTGCCAGCAGCTCATTTACCCGGGGCTCTGGAAACACCATATATTTT	CASSSFTRGSGNTIYF
TRBJ2-5	19	TRBD2	-	TRBV11-2	TGTGCCAGCAGCACGCGGGAACCCGGGACTAGCGGACCCCAAGAGACCCAGTACTTC	CASSTREPGTSGPQETQYF
TRBJ1-4	18	-	-	TRBV5-1	TGCGCCAGCAGCTTATACGTTCTAGATCAGGGAGGCGTTGAAAAACTGTTTTTT	CASSLYVLDQGGVEKLFF
TRBJ2-1	15	TRBD1	-	TRBV5-1	TGCGCCAGCAGCTCGACAGGGGGCTCTTACAATGAGCAGTTCTTC	CASSSTGGSYNEQFF
TRBJ2-3	15	TRBD2	-	TRBV7-2	TGTGCCAGCAGCTTAAGCGGGAGGAGCACAGATACGCAGTATTTT	CASSLSGRSTDTQYF
TRBJ1-1	14	-	-	TRBV28	TGTGCCAGCAGTTTCCGGGGACAGAACACTGAAGCTTTCTTT	CASSFRGQNTEAFF
TRBJ1-4	12	-	-	TRBV6-1	TGTGCCAGCCTGTCCGATAATGAAAAACTGTTTTTT	CASLSDNEKLFF
TRBJ1-1	12	-	-	TRBV5-6	TGTGCCAGCAGCCTAAACAGGTATGAAGCTTTCTTT	CASSLNRYEAFF
TRBJ2-3	14	-	-	TRBV5-1	TGCGCCAGCAGGAAAGGGGACCGCACAGATACGCAGTATTTT	CASRKGDRTDTQYF
TRBJ2-7	13	-	-	TRBV6-5	TGTGCCAGCAGTTACCGGGGGCTCTACGAGCAGTACTTC	CASSYRGLYEQYF
TRBJ1-4	13	-	-	TRBV6-5	TGTGCCAGCAGGTCCAGGGACAATGAAAAACTGTTTTTT	CASRSRDNEKLFF
TRBJ1-2	13	TRBD1	-	TRBV4-2	TGTGCCAGCAGCCAGGGGACAGGGTGGGACTACACCTTC	CASSQGTGWDYTF
TRBJ1-2	15	TRBD1	once	TRBV6-5	TGTGCCAGCAGGGGCGACAGGGGCGTCAACTATGGCTACACCTTC	CASRGDRGVNYGYTF
TRBJ2-7	15	-	-	TRBV5-1	TGCGCCAGCAGTGTGGGCTTGGGGGCCGGGGACGAGCAGTACTTC	CASSVGLGAGDEQYF
TRBJ1-1	14	-	once	TRBV28	TGTGCCAGCAGTTCGTCCCTAGGTCACACTGAAGCTTTCTTT	CASSSSLGHTEAFF
TRBJ2-5	15	-	-	TRBV13	TGTGCCAGCAGCTCCCCATTGACAGCTAAAGAGACCCAGTACTTC	CASSSPLTAKETQYF
TRBJ1-3	15	TRBD1	-	TRBV5-5	TGTGCCAGCAGTTGGGACAGGGGCGTTGGAAACACCATATATTTT	CASSWDRGVGNTIYF
TRBJ2-5	12	-	few	TRBV2	TGTGCCAGCAGCTACAGAGAAGAGACCCAGTACTTC	CASSYREETQYF
TRBJ2-2	14	-	once	TRBV27	TGTGCCAGCACCCCTGGCGGGAACACCGGGGAGCTGTTTTTT	CASTPGGNTGELFF
TRBJ1-2	14	TRBD1	-	TRBV6-5	TGTGCCAGCACCCGGGGAACAGGGGGCGCGGGCTACACCTTC	CASTRGTGGAGYTF
TRBJ1-5	15	-	-	TRBV4-2	TGTGCCAGCAGCCAAGACGGACAGAGCAATCAGCCCCAGCATTTT	CASSQDGQSNQPQHF
TRBJ2-7	15	-	-	TRBV19	TGTGCCAGTAGTGCATCCGCCGGGGGCTTGTACGAGCAGTACTTC	CASSASAGGLYEQYF
TRBJ2-7	15	-	few	TRBV6-1	TGTGCCAGCAGTGACAATGCAGCGGGCTCCTACGAGCAGTACTTC	CASSDNAAGSYEQYF
TRBJ2-7	15	TRBD2	-	TRBV14	TGTGCCAGCAGTCACACTAGCGGGAGTGGTTACGAGCAGTACTTC	CASSHTSGSGYEQYF
TRBJ1-1	13	-	-	TRBV9	TGTGCCAGCAGCGTAGAGGCTTTCACTGAAGCTTTCTTT	CASSVEAFTEAFF
TRBJ2-3	14	-	once	TRBV27	TGTGCCAGCATGTACGGGAGCTCCCCAGATACGCAGTATTTT	CASMYGSSPDTQYF
TRBJ2-7	12	-	-	TRBV30	TGTGCCTGGAGAAGACTAGGCGGCGAGCAGTACTTC	CAWRRLGGEQYF
TRBJ2-2	12	-	-	TRBV2	TGTGCCAGCAGTGAATTCGGCGGGGAGCTGTTTTTT	CASSEFGGELFF
TRBJ2-5	14	TRBD1	-	TRBV6-5	TGTGCCAGCAGTCCGGAGACAGGGCCGCTGACCCAGTACTTC	CASSPETGPLTQYF
TRBJ2-1	15	TRBD2	once	TRBV27	TGTGCCAGCACCCGAGGGACTAGCGGGTACAATGAGCAGTTCTTC	CASTRGTSGYNEQFF
TRBJ2-6	16	-	few	TRBV6-4	TGTGCCAGCAGTGCCGACGGACCCTCTGGGGCCAACGTCCTGACTTTC	CASSADGPSGANVLTF
TRBJ2-2	14	-	once	TRBV29-1	TGCAGCGTTGGGGAACAGGGTTATGACGGGGAGCTGTTTTTT	CSVGEQGYDGELFF
TRBJ2-5	13	TRBD2	-	TRBV5-4	TGTGCCAGCAGGTGGGAGGGGAGAGAGACCCAGTACTTC	CASRWEGRETQYF
TRBJ2-5	14	-	-	TRBV2	TGTGCGAGCAAGAACCTCCAGGGCCAAGAGACCCAGTACTTC	CASKNLQGQETQYF
TRBJ2-6	16	-	-	TRBV7-7	TGTGCCAGCAGCGCAAAGCCACAAAGTCGGGCCAACGTCCTGACTTTC	CASSAKPQSRANVLTF
TRBJ1-5	13	-	-	TRBV6-5	TGTGCCAGCAGTAGGGAGGGCAATCAGCCCCAGCATTTT	CASSREGNQPQHF
TRBJ2-7	13	-	few	TRBV7-9	TGTGCCAGCAGACGGGACACCTCCTACGAGCAGTACTTC	CASRRDTSYEQYF
TRBJ2-5	17	-	-	TRBV7-3	TGTGCCAGCAGCTCCTTACCCCCCGGGACACAGCAAGAGACCCAGTACTTC	CASSSLPPGTQQETQYF
TRBJ2-1	14	-	-	TRBV30	TGTGCCTGGAAGGTGGGACGGGGCTACAATGAGCAGTTCTTC	CAWKVGRGYNEQFF
TRBJ2-7	14	-	-	TRBV9	TGTGCCAGCAGCGTCGGGGGTCCGGACTACGAGCAGTACTTC	CASSVGGPDYEQYF
TRBJ1-2	13	-	-	TRBV5-1	TGCGCCAGCAGCTTGCCAAGCAACTATGGCTACACCTTC	CASSLPSNYGYTF
TRBJ2-7	12	-	-	TRBV6-6	TGTGCCAGCAGCCTCTCGTTTTATGAGCAGTACTTC	CASSLSFYEQYF
TRBJ2-7	15	-	-	TRBV4-2	TGTGCCAGCAGCCAAGAAGGGGGAATCGGGTACGAGCAGTACTTC	CASSQEGGIGYEQYF
TRBJ2-7	15	-	-	TRBV7-3	TGTGCCAGCAGCTTAGGGGCCGACGCCTCCTACGAGCAGTACTTC	CASSLGADASYEQYF
TRBJ2-7	16	TRBD1	once	TRBV4-1	TGCGCCAGCAGCTACACGACAGGGGGCAGTTCCTACGAGCAGTACTTC	CASSYTTGGSSYEQYF